The source of this TCR beta chain is a study of human T cells and chemical hapten exposure. This CDR3 spans 14 amino acids. V lost 4 bases, J lost 5 bases, and 13 bases lay in between. The germline V gene encodes CDR1 SGHRS and CDR2 YFSETQ. The time point denotes: patch test 1, 2 weeks after DPC sensitization. As for treatment: therapeutic diphenylcyclopropenone sensitization with weekly scalp DPC. This clonotype was observed at least ten times. From the RACE reads, TCRdb called clonotypes with MiXCR, one entry per CDR3 protein. The sample holds around 50,000 distinct CDR3 sequences, 9.3% seen once. Sequenced here: whole blood, sampled in connection with sensitization to the hapten diphenylcyclopropenone (DPC). The rearrangement uses TRBV5-1 and TRBJ2-1, with a weak D call TRBD2 (6 bases). The clonotype was recovered from a woman aged 45-59 years with alopecia areata. Some clones in this sample may be carry-over from other donors' samples. The CDR3 DNA sequence: TGCGCCAGCAGCCCGGGACTGGACCACAATGAGCAGTTCTTC. This translates into CASSPGLDHNEQFF.